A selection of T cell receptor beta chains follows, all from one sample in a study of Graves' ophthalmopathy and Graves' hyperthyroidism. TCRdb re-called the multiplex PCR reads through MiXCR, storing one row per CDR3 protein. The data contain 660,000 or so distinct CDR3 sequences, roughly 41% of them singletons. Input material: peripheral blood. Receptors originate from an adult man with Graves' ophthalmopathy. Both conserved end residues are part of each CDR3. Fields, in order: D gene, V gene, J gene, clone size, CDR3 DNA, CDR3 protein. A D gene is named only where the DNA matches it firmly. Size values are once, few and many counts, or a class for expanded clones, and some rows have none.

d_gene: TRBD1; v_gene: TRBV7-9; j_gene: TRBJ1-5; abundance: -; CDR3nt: TGTGCCAGCAGCGTCTCCGGGACAGGGCCCAATCAGCCCCAGCATTTT; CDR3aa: CASSVSGTGPNQPQHF
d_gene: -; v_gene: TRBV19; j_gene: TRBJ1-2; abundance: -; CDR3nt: TGTGCCAGTAGTATATCCGGCAGGGGTTTAGATGGCTACACCTTC; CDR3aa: CASSISGRGLDGYTF
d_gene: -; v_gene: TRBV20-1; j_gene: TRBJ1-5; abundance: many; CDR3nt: TGCAGTGCAAAGCAGGGGATTAATCAGCCCCAGCATTTT; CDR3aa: CSAKQGINQPQHF
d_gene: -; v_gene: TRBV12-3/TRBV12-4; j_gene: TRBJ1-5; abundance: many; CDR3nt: TGTGCCAGCAGTTTAAGACAGGCAGAGCGTCCCCAGCATTTT; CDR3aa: CASSLRQAERPQHF
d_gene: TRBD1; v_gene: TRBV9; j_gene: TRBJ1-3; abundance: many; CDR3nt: TGTGCCAGCAGCGAGACAGGGTACGGAAACACCATATATTTT; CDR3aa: CASSETGYGNTIYF
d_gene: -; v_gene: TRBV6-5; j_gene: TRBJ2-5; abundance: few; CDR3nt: TGTGCCAGCAGTTTATCCTCGCAAGAGACCCAGTACTTC; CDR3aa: CASSLSSQETQYF
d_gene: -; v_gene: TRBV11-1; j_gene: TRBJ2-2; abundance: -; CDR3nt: TGCGCCAGCAGCCAGGTCTGGGGCCCTGGGAACACCGGGGAGCTGTTTTTT; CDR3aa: CASSQVWGPGNTGELFF
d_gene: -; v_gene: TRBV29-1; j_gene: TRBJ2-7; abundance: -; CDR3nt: TGCAGCGTTGGTTACCGGGACACAGATACGCAGTACTTC; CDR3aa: CSVGYRDTDTQYF
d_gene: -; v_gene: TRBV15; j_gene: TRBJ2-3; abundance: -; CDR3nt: TGTGCCACCAGCAGAGGTCAGGGGAGCACAGATACGCAGTATTTT; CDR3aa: CATSRGQGSTDTQYF
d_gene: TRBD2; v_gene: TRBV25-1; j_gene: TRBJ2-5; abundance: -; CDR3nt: TGTGCCAGCTTAGAAGCGGGAAGGGAGACCCAGTACTTC; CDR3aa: CASLEAGRETQYF
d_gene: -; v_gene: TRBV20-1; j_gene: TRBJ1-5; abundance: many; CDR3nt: TGCAGTGCTCTAAGGGGCACCACGGGTCGGACCCAGCATTTT; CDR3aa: CSALRGTTGRTQHF
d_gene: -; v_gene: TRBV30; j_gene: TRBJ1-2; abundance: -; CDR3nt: TGTGCCTGGAGTAAAACAACGAGGAGCTACACCTTC; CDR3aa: CAWSKTTRSYTF
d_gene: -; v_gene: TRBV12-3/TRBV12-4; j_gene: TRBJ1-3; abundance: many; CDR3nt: TGTGCCAGCAGTTTCCCTGGGAGCCTCTCTGGAAACACCATATATTTT; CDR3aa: CASSFPGSLSGNTIYF
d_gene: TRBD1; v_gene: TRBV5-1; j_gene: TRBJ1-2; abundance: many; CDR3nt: TGTGCCAGCAGCTCGGACAGGGTTTCTGGCTACACCTTC; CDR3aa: CASSSDRVSGYTF
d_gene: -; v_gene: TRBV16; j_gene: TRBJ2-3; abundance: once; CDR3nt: TGTGCCAGCAGCCCCTTCTCGGGAGATACGCAGTATTTT; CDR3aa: CASSPFSGDTQYF
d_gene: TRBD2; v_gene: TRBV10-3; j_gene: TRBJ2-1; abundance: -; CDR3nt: TGTGCCATCAGCCAGGGACTAGCGGGAGGGTCCTACAATGAGCAGTTCTTC; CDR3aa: CAISQGLAGGSYNEQFF
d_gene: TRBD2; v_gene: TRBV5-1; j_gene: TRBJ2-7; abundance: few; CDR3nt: TGCGCCAGCAGCACGGGACTAGCTTTAAACTACGAGCAGTACTTC; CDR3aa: CASSTGLALNYEQYF
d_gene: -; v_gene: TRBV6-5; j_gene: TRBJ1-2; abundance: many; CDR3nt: TGTGCCAGCAACAATGGCCCATACAGAGAGGATGGCTACACCTTC; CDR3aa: CASNNGPYREDGYTF
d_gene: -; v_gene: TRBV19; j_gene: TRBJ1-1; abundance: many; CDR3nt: TGTGCCAGTAGGAAACCCGGGACGGCGAACACTGAAGCTTTCTTT; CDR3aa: CASRKPGTANTEAFF
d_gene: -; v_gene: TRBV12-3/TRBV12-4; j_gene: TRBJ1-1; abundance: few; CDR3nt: TGTGCCAGCAGTTTACGGGTGGAAGGCACTGAAGCTTTCTTT; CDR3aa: CASSLRVEGTEAFF
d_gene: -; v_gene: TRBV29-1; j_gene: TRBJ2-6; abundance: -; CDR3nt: TGCAGCGAGAGGACGCCTGGGGCCAACGTCCTGACTTTC; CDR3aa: CSERTPGANVLTF
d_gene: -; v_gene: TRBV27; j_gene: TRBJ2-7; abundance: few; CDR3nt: TGTGCCAGCAGTTTAACGTGGAGGAGTGCCTACGAGCAGTACTTC; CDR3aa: CASSLTWRSAYEQYF
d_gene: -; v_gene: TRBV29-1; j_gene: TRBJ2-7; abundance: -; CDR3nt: TGCAGCCCCGGATCTGGGTCCTACGAGCAGTACTTC; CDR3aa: CSPGSGSYEQYF